One sample yielded the 31 T cell receptor beta chains listed below, sequenced in a study of blood T cells in healthy people across ages. A second roughly 7 to 11 cycle PCR used barcoded and J-beta primers. TCRdb re-derived calls from the 5' RACE reads in MiXCR, one entry per CDR3 protein. The sample gives about 1.4 million distinct CDR3 sequences, approximately 59% of which show up once; 6.5% to 8.5% is in the top ten. The specimen was blood. The origin of the receptors is a man between 18 and 29 years old in good health.

This rearrangement joins TRBV10-3 to TRBJ2-4, with D unresolved. The DNA end favors TRBJ2-7, so the J call may be wrong. The CDR3 is 14 amino acids. Germline CDR1 ENHRY, CDR2 SYGVKD. The CDR3 reads CAISGGNLYYEQYF. Written as DNA, the CDR3 is TGTGCCATCAGTGGAGGCAACCTCTACTACGAGCAGTACTTC.

This chain joins TRBV20-1 and TRBJ1-1, with D possibly matching TRBD1 (5 bases). In germline, CDR1 is DFQATT, CDR2 SNEGSKA (reference sequence). The CDR3 is 12 amino acids. The CDR3 protein is CRPSGDWNEAFF. The CDR3 DNA reads TGCCGCCCCTCGGGGGATTGGAATGAAGCTTTCTTT.

The genes are TRBV7-2 and TRBJ1-1, with D tentatively TRBD1 (6 bases). The CDR3 length is 17 residues. V lost 0 bases, J lost 1 base, and 15 bases lay in between. Germline loops: CDR1 SGHTA, CDR2 FQGNSA. Written as DNA, the CDR3 is TGTGCCAGCAGCTTAGCGTTTGCAGGGGCAGGGAACACTGAAGCTTTCTTT. This gives the protein CASSLAFAGAGNTEAFF.

This chain joins TRBV5-1 and TRBJ2-1; D may match TRBD1 or TRBD2 (5 bases each). This CDR3 is 15 amino acids long. Germline loops: CDR1 SGHRS, CDR2 YFSETQ. V was cut by 0 bases and J by 5 bases, with 12 bases left in between. CDR3: CASSLVREGDNEQFF. Written as DNA, the CDR3 is TGCGCCAGCAGCTTGGTGAGGGAAGGGGACAATGAGCAGTTCTTC.

This clonotype showed up just a few times. The chain recombines TRBV10-3 with TRBJ1-1; TRBD1 might be the D (5 bases). Germline V gene sequence: CDR1 ENHRY, CDR2 SYGVKD. Trimming took 6 bases from V and 4 from J, leaving 9 bases between them. The CDR3 is 12 amino acids. The CDR3 region has the DNA TGTGCCATCAGATCAGGGACCACTGAAGCTTTCTTT. This encodes CAIRSGTTEAFF.

The chain has TRBV20-1 and TRBJ2-3, with 9 bases lining up with TRBD2. Looked up from germline, CDR1 is DFQATT and CDR2 is SNEGSKA (reference sequence). CDR3 length: 14 amino acids. Trimming at V came to 4 bases and at J to 2 bases, leaving 4 bases not matched to a gene. The CDR3 DNA reads TGCAGTGCTACAATAGCGGGAGTCACAGATACGCAGTATTTT. Translation gives CSATIAGVTDTQYF.

The chain carries TRBV10-1 and TRBJ2-3; 13 nucleotides agree with TRBD2. The CDR3 is made up of 15 amino acids. CDR1 WNHNN and CDR2 SYGVQD come from the germline V gene (reference sequence). With 6 bases clipped from V and 6 bases from J, the junction kept 6 bases outside the gene matches. The CDR3 here is CASRGGLAGKDTQYF. Here the CDR3 DNA reads TGCGCCAGCAGGGGGGGACTAGCGGGGAAGGATACGCAGTATTTT.

The J gene is TRBJ2-4, the V gene TRBV7-2, with D possibly TRBD1 on 6 matching bases. With the DNA end fitting TRBJ2-7 better, the J assignment may be wrong. Germline lookup yields CDR1 SGHTA and CDR2 FQGNSA. The CDR3 length is 15 residues. The CDR3 nucleotides are TGTGCCAGCAGCTTAGGCGGACAGTTAAGCTACGAGCAGTACTTC. Translating gives CASSLGGQLSYEQYF.

The chain joins TRBV6-5 to TRBJ1-1; perhaps TRBD1 as D (5 bases). Germline CDR1 is MNHEY and CDR2 is SVGAGI. The V gene lost 11 bases and the J gene lost 4 bases, with 17 bases spanning the gap. The CDR3 loop spans 13 amino acids. CDR3 DNA sequence: TGTGCCGGCACCAGGGCCTCGAGCACTGAAGCTTTCTTT. This encodes CAGTRASSTEAFF.

The chain uses TRBV7-9 and TRBJ2-1, with D possibly TRBD2 on 6 matching bases. With 10 bases removed from V and 4 bases from J, the gap between germline ends came to 20 bases. The CDR3 runs to 15 residues. The germline V gene encodes CDR1 SEHNR and CDR2 FQNEAQ (reference sequence). DNA for the CDR3: TGTGCCATCGGAGGGCCCTACGGACTATACAATGAGCAGTTCTTC. This gives the protein CAIGGPYGLYNEQFF.

The chain has TRBV28 and TRBJ2-1; D ambiguous. The CDR3 consists of 8 residues. Per the germline V gene, CDR1 is MDHEN and CDR2 is SYDVKM. With 8 bases removed from V and 11 bases from J, the gap between germline ends came to 4 bases. The CDR3 DNA is TGTGCCAGCGGACAGCAGTTCTTC. The encoded protein is CASGQQFF. Full variable domain (remainder filled in from reference TRBV28 and TRBJ2-1): DVKVTQSSRYLVKRTGEKVFLECVQDMDHENMFWYRQDPGLGLRLIYFSYDVKMKEKGDIPEGYSVSREKKERFSLILESASTNQTSMYLCASGQQFFGPGTRLTVL.

This clonotype was counted only a few times. J is TRBJ1-6 and V is TRBV12-3 or TRBV12-4; 8 bases line up with TRBD1. Germline trimming cut 6 bases from V and 9 bases from J; bases unmatched to any gene: 7. This CDR3 comprises 14 residues. The DNA of the CDR3 is TGTGCCAGCAGCCTAAAGACAGGGGCTTCACCCCTCCACTTT. Protein: CASSLKTGASPLHF.

This clonotype was seen just once. This chain joins TRBV4-3 and TRBJ1-1; no clear D. CDR3 length equals 15 residues. CDR1 is LGHNA, CDR2 YSLEER, per germline. Trimming pared 1 base from V and 1 base from J, leaving 10 bases between. CDR3 loop: CASSQGALANTEAFF. The DNA for the CDR3 is TGCGCCAGCAGCCAAGGGGCTCTCGCGAACACTGAAGCTTTCTTT.

The CDR3 coding sequence is TGTGCCAGCAGCTTAGAAAATCCAGGCTACTCCTACGAGCAGTACTTC. It is translated as CASSLENPGYSYEQYF. V usage is TRBV7-9 and J usage is TRBJ2-7; D gene unclear. Looked up from germline, CDR1 is SEHNR and CDR2 is FQNEAQ (reference sequence). V was pared by 1 base and J by 0 bases, with 13 bases between. The CDR3 extends over 16 amino acids. The variable domain in full, completed from reference TRBV7-9 and TRBJ2-7, reads DTGVSQNPRHKITKRGQNVTFRCDPISEHNRLYWYRQTLGQGPEFLTYFQNEAQLEKSRLLSDRFSAERPKGSFSTLEIQRTEQGDSAMYLCASSLENPGYSYEQYFGPGTRLTVT.

The rearrangement uses TRBV29-1 and TRBJ2-7, with D tentatively TRBD1 (6 bases). The V end was cut by 6 bases, the J end by 4 bases, with 13 bases between. The CDR3 loop spans 12 amino acids. Germline assignment: CDR1 SQVTM and CDR2 ANQGSEA. The CDR3 is CSVAGVQYEQYF. The CDR3 nucleotides are TGCAGCGTGGCAGGGGTACAATACGAGCAGTACTTC.

This clonotype came up a few times. CDR3: CASKENNEQFF. The CDR3 coding sequence is TGTGCCAGCAAGGAGAACAATGAGCAGTTCTTC. The chain has TRBV25-1 and TRBJ2-1, with unresolved D. The V gene's germline CDR1 is MGHDK and CDR2 SYGVNS. This CDR3 is built from 11 residues. The V end lost 7 bases, the J end lost 5 bases, and 6 bases lay between the germline ends.

The chain uses TRBV20-1 and TRBJ2-1; the match to TRBD2 covers 9 bases. The CDR3 totals 13 residues. V gave up 5 bases and J gave up 10 bases; unmatched junction bases: 9. Germline-derived CDR1 and CDR2 are DFQATT and SNEGSKA (reference sequence). CDR3 loop: CSAAGTSFHEQFF. The CDR3 bases are TGCAGTGCTGCTGGGACTAGCTTCCACGAGCAGTTCTTC.

The V call is TRBV20-1, the J call TRBJ2-5, with a possible D match to TRBD2 (7 bases). Germline loops: CDR1 DFQATT, CDR2 SNEGSKA (reference sequence). The CDR3 has 17 amino acids. In DNA, the CDR3 is TGCAGCGCTGCGCGGGGGCAGGCCAGTTGGATCCAAGAGACCCAGTACTTC. It yields the protein CSAARGQASWIQETQYF.

V usage is TRBV11-2 and J usage is TRBJ2-1; 12 bases agree with TRBD2. The CDR3 has 20 amino acids. From germline, CDR1 is SGHAT and CDR2 FQNNGV. V shed 1 base, J shed 2 bases, and the junction held 12 bases outside the gene matches. The CDR3: CASSLGYRASGGGPYNEQFF. As DNA, the CDR3 is TGTGCCAGCAGCTTAGGGTATAGGGCTAGCGGGGGGGGACCCTACAATGAGCAGTTCTTC.

This chain connects TRBV6-2 or TRBV6-3 to TRBJ2-5, with unresolved D. The CDR3 length is 13 residues. Germline V gene sequence: CDR1 MNHEY, CDR2 SVGEGT. V lost 6 bases, J lost 0 bases, and 8 bases lay in between. CDR3 coding DNA: TGTGCCAGCAGCCAGGTCTACCAAGAGACCCAGTACTTC. Protein: CASSQVYQETQYF.

To note about this clonotype: At one end the junction does not follow the germline gene, possibly because of a read error. V and J are TRBV7-9 and TRBJ2-1; D gene ambiguous. The CDR3 is 14 residues long. CDR1 SEHNR and CDR2 FQNEAQ come from the germline V gene (reference sequence). This chain's CDR3 is CARSLSAWDNEQFF. Written as DNA, the CDR3 is TGTGCCAGGAGCTTATCCGCCTGGGACAATGAGCAGTTCTTC.

This clonotype was seen more than once but under ten times. The chain employs TRBV7-9 and TRBJ2-7; weak D call: TRBD2 (6 bases). V was clipped by 4 bases and J by 3 bases, with 19 bases between them. This CDR3 has 16 residues. The germline gives CDR1 SEHNR, CDR2 FQNEAQ (reference sequence). In DNA form, the CDR3 reads TGTGCCAGCAGCTCACCCCGGGTAGGGAGGAACTACGAGCAGTACTTC. Protein product: CASSSPRVGRNYEQYF.

DNA of the CDR3: TGCGCCAGCAGCTTGGTAGGAGGGGAGAACTATGGCTACACCTTC. Protein: CASSLVGGENYGYTF. The J gene is TRBJ1-2, the V gene TRBV5-1; a weak D match, TRBD1 (5 bases). V lost 0 bases to trimming and J lost 2 bases, with 11 bases between them. Per the germline V gene, CDR1 is SGHRS and CDR2 is YFSETQ. This CDR3 has 15 residues.

This chain connects TRBV29-1 to TRBJ2-6; D is undetermined. CDR1 and CDR2 from the germline V gene are SQVTM and ANQGSEA. Trimming took 4 bases from V and 0 from J, leaving 19 bases between them. This CDR3 is 18 amino acids long. CDR3 nucleotide sequence: TGCAGCGTTGTGGTGCATGGGTCCGTTGCCTCTGGGGCCAACGTCCTGACTTTC. Encoded protein: CSVVVHGSVASGANVLTF.

The chain couples TRBV11-2 to TRBJ1-2; possibly TRBD1 for D (5 bases). Trimming left V 3 bases short and J 6 bases short, with 17 bases between. The CDR3 is 15 amino acids. Germline V CDR1 and CDR2: SGHAT, FQNNGV. CDR3 protein: CASSFLIRGGDGYTF. The CDR3 DNA reads TGTGCCAGCAGCTTTTTAATAAGGGGCGGGGATGGCTACACCTTC. The whole variable domain, remainder taken from reference TRBV11-2 and TRBJ1-2, is EAGVAQSPRYKIIEKRQSVAFWCNPISGHATLYWYQQILGQGPKLLIQFQNNGVVDDSQLPKDRFSAERLKGVDSTLKIQPAKLEDSAVYLCASSFLIRGGDGYTFGSGTRLTVV.

The chain is built from TRBV2 and TRBJ2-6; D is undetermined. V was shortened by 1 base and J by 4 bases, with 14 bases between the two germline ends. CDR3 length: 17 residues. Germline CDR1 reads SNHLY; CDR2 reads FYNNEI. The CDR3 DNA sequence: TGTGCCAGCAGTGAAGGACCCCGGGCTTCAGGGGCCAACGTCCTGACTTTC. This encodes CASSEGPRASGANVLTF.

Concerning this clonotype: It is unclear where the CDR3 begins or ends on the DNA, so no DNA is shown, and the CDR3 is as TCRdb lists it. The gene calls are TRBV11-2 and TRBJ2-5; the tabulated D call, TRBD2, remains unverified against the DNA. Germline assignment: CDR1 SGHAT and CDR2 FQNNGV. The CDR3 is 13 amino acids long, termini counted. The CDR3 region is CASSIVGSGTPYF.

This clonotype has more than one count but fewer than ten. CDR3 in amino acids: CSVGVPTADGYTF. CDR3 in DNA: TGCAGCGTTGGAGTTCCGACAGCCGATGGCTACACCTTC. The chain carries TRBV29-1 and TRBJ1-2, with a possible D match to TRBD1 (5 bases). This CDR3 has 13 amino acids. The V and J ends lost 4 bases and 6 bases respectively, with 15 bases between them. Germline lookup yields CDR1 SQVTM and CDR2 ANQGSEA.

In the case of this clonotype: This may be a read error, as it is one base from a much larger clone. The rearrangement links TRBV10-3 to TRBJ2-3, with 7 nucleotides matching TRBD1. Germline assignment: CDR1 ENHRY and CDR2 SYGVKD. The CDR3 spans 15 residues. Here the CDR3 reads CVISTGASTELTQYF. The DNA of the CDR3 is TGTGTCATCAGTACAGGGGCCTCCACCGAGCTTACGCAGTATTTT.

V and J are TRBV12-3 or TRBV12-4 and TRBJ2-5; 10 nucleotides match TRBD2. The V segment lost 8 bases and the J segment 11 bases; nucleotides outside the gene matches: 8. This CDR3 is built from 12 residues. CDR3 nucleotides: TGTGCCAGCGGAACGACTAGCGGGCGACAGTACTTC. This sequence encodes CASGTTSGRQYF.

The chain couples TRBV2 to TRBJ2-3; 8 positions match TRBD2. The length of the CDR3 is 13 residues. Germline trimming cut 7 bases from V and 6 bases from J; bases unmatched to any gene: 6. CDR1 SNHLY and CDR2 FYNNEI come from the germline V gene. CDR3 protein: CASTFGRADTQYF. The CDR3 bases are TGTGCCAGCACGTTCGGGAGGGCCGATACGCAGTATTTT. The entire variable domain, with the rest obtained from reference TRBV2 and TRBJ2-3, is as follows: EPEVTQTPSHQVTQMGQEVILRCVPISNHLYFYWYRQILGQKVEFLVSFYNNEISEKSEIFDDQFSVERPDGSNFTLKIRSTKLEDSAMYFCASTFGRADTQYFGPGTRLTVL.